Listed here are 15 T cell receptor beta chains from one sample, sequenced in a study of shared clonotypes between healthy human individuals. The protocol was immunoSEQ multiplex PCR, while the TCRdb copy is restricted to in-frame clones and leaves out a portion. In the table there are 2.5 million or so clones, more than 80% of which are singletons. Sequencing input: naive CD4+ T cells sorted from blood. Subset denoted: CD45RA+ positively selected. The receptor set was obtained from a man between 18 and 29 years old in good health.

This sequence joins TRBV5-1 and TRBJ2-6, with TRBD2 identical over 10 bases. There are 17 residues in the CDR3. Unmatched junction bases numbered 4, after V lost 0 bases and J lost 4 bases. Looked up from germline, CDR1 is SGHRS and CDR2 is YFSETQ. The CDR3 here is CASSLGSGRPGANVLTF. CDR3 nucleotide sequence: TGCGCCAGCAGCTTGGGTAGCGGGAGGCCAGGGGCCAACGTCCTGACTTTC.

Concerning this clone: Other DNA sequences from this sample encode an identical CDR3 as well. The V and J genes are TRBV9 and TRBJ2-3; the D gene is possibly TRBD2 (6 bases). V lost 4 bases and J lost 0, with 9 bases in between. This CDR3 is built from 14 residues. The germline V gene encodes CDR1 SGDLS and CDR2 YYNGEE. The chain's CDR3 is CASSLGGSTDTQYF. DNA of the CDR3: TGTGCCAGCAGCCTGGGGGGTAGCACAGATACGCAGTATTTT.

This rearrangement joins TRBV5-1 to TRBJ2-1, with D possibly being TRBD1 (6 bases). The CDR3 consists of 14 residues. V was shortened by 5 bases and J by 1 base, with 10 bases between the two germline ends. CDR1 and CDR2 (germline): SGHRS, YFSETQ. CDR3 sequence reads: CASRTGMSYNEQFF. The CDR3 nucleotides are TGCGCCAGCAGAACAGGGATGTCCTACAATGAGCAGTTCTTC.

The chain couples TRBV4-3 to TRBJ2-7; 15 bases are shared with TRBD2. This CDR3 is 15 amino acids long. V lost 3 bases, J lost 5 bases, and 2 bases stayed unmatched. Germline V lookup: CDR1 LGHNA, CDR2 YSLEER. CDR3 residues: CASSQWTSGRDEQYF. The DNA for the CDR3 is TGCGCCAGCAGCCAGTGGACTAGCGGGAGGGACGAGCAGTACTTC.

This chain joins TRBV7-2 and TRBJ2-3; D uncertain. The germline gives CDR1 SGHTA, CDR2 FQGNSA. This CDR3 has 13 residues. V was trimmed by 6 bases and J by 4 bases, leaving 11 bases between them. This CDR3 reads CASSTRAPDTQYF. The CDR3 nucleotides read TGTGCCAGCAGTACAAGGGCCCCAGATACGCAGTATTTT. Full variable domain (missing parts from reference TRBV7-2 and TRBJ2-3): GAGVSQSPSNKVTEKGKDVELRCDPISGHTALYWYRQSLGQGLEFLIYFQGNSAPDKSGLPSDRFSAERTGGSVSTLTIQRTQQEDSAVYLCASSTRAPDTQYFGPGTRLTVL.

Only one count was recorded for this clone. The chain joins TRBV28 to TRBJ1-4; TRBD1 agrees at 8 bases. In germline, CDR1 is MDHEN, CDR2 SYDVKM. The CDR3 totals 15 residues. The J segment lost 8 bases and the V segment lost 4 bases, leaving 9 bases of the junction unmatched. Here the CDR3 reads CASSYGQGVREKLFF. DNA of the CDR3: TGTGCCAGCAGTTATGGACAGGGCGTAAGGGAAAAACTGTTTTTT.

The chain uses TRBV10-3 and TRBJ1-4, with D perhaps matching TRBD1 (5 bases). Germline V gene data show CDR1 as ENHRY and CDR2 as SYGVKD. The CDR3 is 15 residues long. V was shortened by 0 bases and J by 7 bases, with 12 bases between the two germline ends. The CDR3 DNA is TGTGCCATCAGTGAGTCGAGGGGTTTTGGTGAAAAACTGTTTTTT. Translation: CAISESRGFGEKLFF.

The chain combines TRBV6-5 with TRBJ2-7; the D is unclear. There are 13 residues in the CDR3. V was clipped by 6 bases and J by 3 bases, with 12 bases between them. CDR1 is MNHEY, CDR2 SVGAGI, per germline. Written as DNA, the CDR3 is TGTGCCAGCAGAGACACTATGGACTACGAGCAGTACTTC. This codes for CASRDTMDYEQYF.

This clone was observed a few times. At one boundary the junction diverges from the germline segment, which might be a read error. The V call is TRBV7-7, the J call TRBJ2-2, with D hard to call. Germline V gene sequence: CDR1 SSHAT, CDR2 FNYEAQ (reference sequence). The CDR3 is 14 residues long. CDR3 in amino acids: CASSPPAYTGELFF. CDR3 nucleotide sequence: TGTGCTAGCAGCCCTCCAGCTTACACCGGGGAGCTGTTTTTT.

J is TRBJ2-7 and V is TRBV5-6; possibly TRBD1 for D (6 bases). Germline V gene lookup returns CDR1 SGHDT and CDR2 YYEEEE. Trimming pared 2 bases from V and 2 bases from J, leaving 11 bases between. The CDR3 consists of 14 residues. CDR3 bases: TGTGCCAGCAGCTTTATGACAGGAGCCTACGAGCAGTACTTC. Protein product: CASSFMTGAYEQYF.

The V call is TRBV27, the J call TRBJ2-7; D ambiguous. Germline V CDR1 and CDR2: MNHEY, SMNVEV (reference sequence). V lost 5 bases to trimming and J lost 0 bases, with 14 bases between them. CDR3 length: 15 amino acids. The CDR3 coding sequence is TGTGCCAGCAGTACAACTCTACTCAGCTCCTACGAGCAGTACTTC. Translated, it gives CASSTTLLSSYEQYF.

This clone occurred once. Distinct nucleotide sequences in the sample also encode this CDR3. The V and J genes are TRBV5-1 and TRBJ2-3; tentative D call: TRBD2 (6 bases). Germline CDR1 reads SGHRS; CDR2 reads YFSETQ. The ends were cut back, 1 base at V and 1 base at J, with 10 bases in the middle. The CDR3 extends over 15 amino acids. The CDR3 nucleotides read TGCGCCAGCAGCTTGACGGGAGTAGGCACAGATACGCAGTATTTT. The encoded protein is CASSLTGVGTDTQYF.

The chain joins TRBV2 to TRBJ2-7; D remains unclear. Germline CDR1 is SNHLY and CDR2 is FYNNEI. Trimming pared 3 bases from V and 0 bases from J, leaving 15 bases between. The CDR3 contains 16 residues. CDR3 sequence: CASSDPAADSSYEQYF. The CDR3 DNA follows: TGTGCCAGCAGTGACCCGGCAGCCGATAGCTCCTACGAGCAGTACTTC.

This chain links TRBV19 with TRBJ1-5; 8 nucleotides agree with TRBD1. Per germline, CDR1 LNHDA and CDR2 SQIVND (reference sequence). The CDR3 loop spans 18 amino acids. J was trimmed by 7 bases and V by 5 bases; bases with no gene match: 19. As DNA, the CDR3 is TGTGCCAGTAGTGGTAGACAGGGGTTCCCGGTTTTCGGGCAGCCCCAGCATTTT. As protein: CASSGRQGFPVFGQPQHF.

Comments on this clone: This sample includes further DNA sequences coding for the same CDR3. V gene TRBV20-1 combines with J gene TRBJ1-1; D is possibly TRBD1 (5 bases). V lost 8 bases, J lost 4 bases, and 8 bases lay in between. This CDR3 has 10 residues. Germline V lookup: CDR1 DFQATT, CDR2 SNEGSKA (reference sequence). The CDR3 DNA is TGCAGTCCCGGGGGCACTGAAGCTTTCTTT. Its translation: CSPGGTEAFF.